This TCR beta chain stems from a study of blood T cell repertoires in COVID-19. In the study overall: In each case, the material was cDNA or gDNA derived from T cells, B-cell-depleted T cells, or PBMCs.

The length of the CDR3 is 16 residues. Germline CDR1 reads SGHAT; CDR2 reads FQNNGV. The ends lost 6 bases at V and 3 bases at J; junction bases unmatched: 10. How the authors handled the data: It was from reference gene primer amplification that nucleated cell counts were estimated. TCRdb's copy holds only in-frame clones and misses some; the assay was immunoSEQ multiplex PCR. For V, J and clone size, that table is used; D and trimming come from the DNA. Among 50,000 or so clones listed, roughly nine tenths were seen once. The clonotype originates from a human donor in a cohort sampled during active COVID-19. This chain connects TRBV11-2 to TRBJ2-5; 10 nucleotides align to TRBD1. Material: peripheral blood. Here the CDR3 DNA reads TGTGCCAGCAGGGTACCGGGACAGGGGACTGAAGAGACCCAGTACTTC. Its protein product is CASRVPGQGTEETQYF.